Shown below are 21 T cell receptor beta chains from a single sample sequenced in a study of blood T cell repertoires in COVID-19. Clones were read by immunoSEQ multiplex PCR, and TCRdb kept only the in-frame ones, dropping some. This table has about 220,000 clones, 80% appearing once. Sample: peripheral blood. Receptors originate from a human donor in a cohort sampled during active COVID-19.

V usage is TRBV7-8 and J usage is TRBJ2-3, with D possibly being TRBD2 (5 bases). CDR3 size: 14 residues. V was cut by 2 bases and J by 4 bases, with 10 bases left in between. Germline lookup yields CDR1 SGHVS and CDR2 FQNEAQ. CDR3 nucleotide sequence: TGTGCCAGCAGCTTACCGGGATCGGCAGATACGCAGTATTTT. Its protein product is CASSLPGSADTQYF. Supplemented by reference TRBV7-8 and TRBJ2-3, the full variable domain reads GAGVSQSPRYKVAKRGQDVALRCDPISGHVSLFWYQQALGQGPEFLTYFQNEAQLDKSGLPSDRFFAERPEGSVSTLKIQRTQQEDSAVYLCASSLPGSADTQYFGPGTRLTVL.

This clone was observed a handful of times. The chain is built from TRBV6-5 and TRBJ1-1; D might be TRBD1 (5 bases). The CDR3 consists of 13 residues. Deletions cut 6 bases from V and 4 bases from J, with 12 bases between. Germline V lookup: CDR1 MNHEY, CDR2 SVGAGI. The CDR3 loop reads CASSAPGRTEAFF. For the CDR3, the DNA is TGTGCCAGCAGCGCACCAGGGCGCACTGAAGCTTTCTTT.

The table lists this clone with a few counts. The J gene is TRBJ1-4, the V gene TRBV4-1; 7 positions agree with TRBD1. Trimming cost V 3 bases and J 6 bases; bases outside gene matches: 7. CDR1 MGHRA and CDR2 YSYEKL come from the germline V gene. This CDR3 spans 15 amino acids. DNA of the CDR3: TGCGCCAGCAGCCAGTTCCGGACAGGTTATGAAAAACTGTTTTTT. This encodes CASSQFRTGYEKLFF.

CDR3 nucleotides: TGTGCCACTTACCGGGACAGCCCGGGGAATTCACCCCTCCACTTT. Protein product: CATYRDSPGNSPLHF. The chain uses TRBV10-3 and TRBJ1-6, with 7 nucleotides matching TRBD1. CDR1 and CDR2 (germline): ENHRY, SYGVKD. Trimming took 10 bases from V and 7 from J; bases not matched to a gene: 13. The CDR3 is 15 amino acids.

A few counts support this clone. This sample also contains other DNA sequences that code for the same CDR3. The rearrangement uses TRBV9 and TRBJ1-1; 8 nucleotides line up with TRBD1. Germline CDR1 SGDLS, CDR2 YYNGEE. The CDR3 has 15 residues. After removal of 3 bases from V and 0 bases from J, the junction contained 4 bases not matched to a gene. CDR3 sequence reads: CASSARQGMNTEAFF. The CDR3 nucleotides are TGTGCCAGCAGCGCCCGACAGGGGATGAACACTGAAGCTTTCTTT.

A remark on this clone: At the DNA level, this CDR3 is encoded by other sequences in the same sample as well. V and J are TRBV7-9 and TRBJ1-2; D is uncertain. The V end was cut by 1 base, the J end by 5 bases, with 5 bases between. Germline V gene sequence: CDR1 SEHNR, CDR2 FQNEAQ (reference sequence). The CDR3 loop spans 12 amino acids. CDR3 sequence: CASSLDSYGYTF. In DNA form, the CDR3 reads TGTGCCAGCAGCTTAGACAGTTATGGCTACACCTTC.

This chain uses TRBV2 with TRBJ1-2; D uncertain. The germline CDR1 and CDR2 sequences are SNHLY and FYNNEI. The CDR3 covers 10 residues. Trimming pared 9 bases from V and 2 bases from J, leaving 4 bases between. The CDR3 coding sequence is TGTGCCAGAGAGAACTATGGCTACACCTTC. Residues: CARENYGYTF.

The genes are TRBV6-4 and TRBJ1-2; tentative D call: TRBD1 (6 bases). Between the trimmed V and J ends, which lost 1 base and 5 bases, there was a span of 8 bases. CDR3 length equals 13 residues. The germline V gene has CDR1 MRHNA and CDR2 SNTAGT. The CDR3, as DNA: TGTGCCAGCAGTGACTTGGGGGCTTATGGCTACACCTTC. It translates to CASSDLGAYGYTF.

The V gene is TRBV29-1, the J gene TRBJ2-3; 9 bases line up with TRBD2. V gave up 3 bases and J gave up 6 bases; unmatched junction bases: 4. Germline V gives CDR1 SQVTM, CDR2 ANQGSEA. This CDR3 has 13 residues. This CDR3 is CSVEREGRDTQYF. CDR3 nucleotides: TGCAGCGTTGAGCGGGAGGGCCGGGATACGCAGTATTTT.

The V call is TRBV7-6, the J call TRBJ1-1; a weak D match, TRBD1 (5 bases). The germline V gene has CDR1 SGHVS and CDR2 FNYEAQ. V lost 3 bases to trimming and J lost 4 bases, with 18 bases between them. The CDR3 runs 16 residues. CDR3 amino acids: CASSLTLGGMGTEAFF. The CDR3 DNA is TGTGCCAGCAGCTTGACCTTGGGGGGTATGGGCACTGAAGCTTTCTTT.

The rearrangement joins TRBV18 to TRBJ1-1; 7 positions match TRBD1. V trimming: 3 bases; J trimming: 0 bases; junction bases outside the gene matches: 7. The CDR3 runs 16 residues. Germline V gene data show CDR1 as KGHSH and CDR2 as LQKENI. The CDR3 loop reads CASSPFKGQMNTEAFF. DNA for the CDR3: TGTGCCAGCTCACCTTTTAAGGGACAGATGAACACTGAAGCTTTCTTT. The whole variable domain, remainder taken from reference TRBV18 and TRBJ1-1, is NAGVMQNPRHLVRRRGQEARLRCSPMKGHSHVYWYRQLPEEGLKFMVYLQKENIIDESGMPKERFSAEFPKEGPSILRIQQVVRGDSAAYFCASSPFKGQMNTEAFFGQGTRLTVV.

The chain is built from TRBV5-4 and TRBJ2-3; 7 nucleotides match TRBD2. The CDR3 has 17 residues. The germline gives CDR1 SGHNT, CDR2 YYREEE (reference sequence). The ends lost 0 bases at V and 3 bases at J; junction bases unmatched: 10. CDR3 nucleotides: TGTGCCAGCAGCTTGGGGTTGCGGGACTACATGACAGATACGCAGTATTTT. This translates into CASSLGLRDYMTDTQYF. The whole variable domain, filled in from reference TRBV5-4 and TRBJ2-3, reads ETGVTQSPTHLIKTRGQQVTLRCSSQSGHNTVSWYQQALGQGPQFIFQYYREEENGRGNFPPRFSGLQFPNYSSELNVNALELDDSALYLCASSLGLRDYMTDTQYFGPGTRLTVL.

The chain has TRBV5-1 and TRBJ2-1; TRBD2 aligns across 8 bases. V dropped 7 bases and J dropped 6; count of bases not matched to a gene: 12. This CDR3 comprises 15 residues. The germline V gene has CDR1 SGHRS and CDR2 YFSETQ. CDR3 in DNA: TGCGCCAGCTACAACGGAACTAGCGGATTCAATGAGCAGTTCTTC. It encodes CASYNGTSGFNEQFF.

In this sample, this clone turned up once. The V and J genes are TRBV3-1 (or the pseudogene TRBV3-2) and TRBJ2-5; 9 nucleotides align to TRBD1. The CDR3 sequence is 17 residues long. Per the germline V gene, CDR1 is LGHDT and CDR2 is YNNKEL (reference sequence). Trimming removed 4 bases from V and 1 base from J; junction bases left unmatched: 10. As DNA, the CDR3 is TGTGCCAGCAGCCCCCATAGACAGGGGGTTAGCCAAGAGACCCAGTACTTC. It is translated as CASSPHRQGVSQETQYF.

V gene TRBV6-6 combines with J gene TRBJ1-2; D might be TRBD1 (6 bases). The CDR3 covers 13 residues. V gave up 5 bases and J gave up 8 bases, with 15 bases separating them. In germline, CDR1 is MNHNY, CDR2 SVGAGI (reference sequence). CDR3 region: CASSTTGSGGYTF. Here the CDR3 DNA reads TGTGCCAGCAGTACCACAGGGTCTGGAGGCTACACCTTC.

This chain uses TRBV19 with TRBJ2-4, with 7 bases matching TRBD1. Germline V gene lookup returns CDR1 LNHDA and CDR2 SQIVND (reference sequence). V lost 3 bases, J lost 7 bases, and 6 bases stayed unmatched. The CDR3 extends over 14 amino acids. CDR3 nucleotide sequence: TGTGCCAGTAGTATGAGACAGGGTGAGAACATTCAGTACTTC. Translation: CASSMRQGENIQYF.

The chain joins TRBV5-1 to TRBJ2-5; TRBD2 aligns across 9 bases. Germline V gives CDR1 SGHRS, CDR2 YFSETQ. The CDR3 is made up of 17 amino acids. V trimming: 0 bases; J trimming: 4 bases; junction bases outside the gene matches: 10. The CDR3 bases are TGCGCCAGCAGCTTGGCCCTGCGTCTAGCGGGAAGAGAGACCCAGTACTTC. Amino acid sequence: CASSLALRLAGRETQYF.

The chain carries TRBV2 and TRBJ1-2; D is undetermined. Looked up from germline, CDR1 is SNHLY and CDR2 is FYNNEI. The CDR3 extends over 15 amino acids. CDR3 region: CVASGMNRANYGYTF. The CDR3 DNA is TGTGTCGCCTCCGGGATGAACAGAGCTAACTATGGCTACACCTTC.

This chain's CDR3 is CASGYGTGVSGELFF. CDR3 DNA: TGTGCCAGCGGTTATGGGACAGGGGTTTCCGGGGAGCTGTTTTTT. The chain couples TRBV7-9 to TRBJ2-2; 10 nucleotides align to TRBD1. V shed 8 bases, J shed 6 bases, and the junction held 9 bases outside the gene matches. The CDR3 has 15 residues. Germline CDR1 SEHNR, CDR2 FQNEAQ (reference sequence).

The CDR3 region has the DNA TGCGCCAGCCACCCAGCAGGCTCTGGAAACACCATATATTTT. Its protein product is CASHPAGSGNTIYF. The chain links TRBV10-2 to TRBJ1-3; D gene uncertain. V dropped 8 bases and J dropped 0 bases, with 11 bases sitting between them. Germline-derived CDR1 and CDR2 are WSHSY and SAAADI. The CDR3 consists of 14 residues.

This rearrangement joins TRBV7-9 to TRBJ2-7; 9 nucleotides align to TRBD2. This CDR3 contains 14 residues. Germline lookup yields CDR1 SEHNR and CDR2 FQNEAQ (reference sequence). Unmatched junction bases numbered 10, after V lost 5 bases and J lost 8 bases. The CDR3 region is CASSPSGTSTKQYF. The CDR3, as DNA: TGTGCCAGCAGCCCATCGGGGACTAGCACGAAGCAGTACTTC. The whole variable domain, remainder taken from reference TRBV7-9 and TRBJ2-7, is DTGVSQNPRHKITKRGQNVTFRCDPISEHNRLYWYRQTLGQGPEFLTYFQNEAQLEKSRLLSDRFSAERPKGSFSTLEIQRTEQGDSAMYLCASSPSGTSTKQYFGPGTRLTVT.